A single sample is the source of the 5 T cell receptor beta chains below, sequenced in a study of identical twins. TCRdb ran MiXCR on the 5' RACE reads and lists one entry per CDR3 protein. The sample lists fewer than 650,000 distinct CDR3 sequences, roughly 9.5% occurring once. Separately, the same data were catalogued under a study of yellow fever vaccine responses in identical twins.

The sample taken for sequencing was PBMCs. These receptors were obtained from a woman aged 18-29 years in good health.

Many counts were recorded for this clonotype. The J gene is TRBJ1-1, the V gene TRBV3-1, with 8 bases matching TRBD1. After removal of 3 bases from V and 5 bases from J, the junction contained 11 bases not matched to a gene. The V gene's germline CDR1 is LGHDT and CDR2 YNNKEL (reference sequence). This CDR3 spans 16 amino acids. The CDR3 DNA is TGTGCCAGCAGCCATCCCCAGGGGGCGAAGGGAACTGAAGCTTTCTTT. This encodes CASSHPQGAKGTEAFF.

V is TRBV25-1 and J is TRBJ1-4, with D uncertain. This CDR3 contains 15 residues. V shed 1 base and J shed 0 bases, with 6 bases lying between them. In germline, CDR1 is MGHDK, CDR2 SYGVNS. In nucleotides, the CDR3 is TGTGCCAGCAGTGAATGGCCGGCAACTAATGAAAAACTGTTTTTT. Translated: CASSEWPATNEKLFF.

This clonotype was counted at least ten times. The gene calls are TRBV2 and TRBJ2-7; D perhaps matches TRBD2 (6 bases). The germline V gene encodes CDR1 SNHLY and CDR2 FYNNEI. The CDR3 totals 13 residues. V was clipped by 5 bases and J by 3 bases, with 11 bases between them. The CDR3 DNA is TGTGCCAGCAGTAGGGGACTGAACTACGAGCAGTACTTC. The encoded protein is CASSRGLNYEQYF.

Only a few counts were recorded for this clonotype. The chain links TRBV11-1 to TRBJ2-2; possibly TRBD2 for D (6 bases). Germline V gene sequence: CDR1 SGHAT, CDR2 FQDESV (reference sequence). This CDR3 has 19 residues. Trimming pared 1 base from V and 7 bases from J, leaving 25 bases between. The CDR3 DNA reads as TGTGCCAGCAGCTTAGTATCCCCCAAGAGAGCGGGCCTGAGCGGGGAGCTGTTTTTT. Its translation: CASSLVSPKRAGLSGELFF.

This clonotype was picked up many times. This chain joins TRBV12-3 or TRBV12-4 and TRBJ1-1; D gene ambiguous. V lost 5 bases, J lost 4 bases, and 17 bases lay in between. The CDR3 has 15 amino acids. This CDR3 reads CASSQSPGGRTEAFF. The CDR3 DNA reads TGTGCCAGCAGTCAGAGCCCCGGCGGGCGCACTGAAGCTTTCTTT.